This T cell receptor (beta chain) was documented in a study of CD8+ T cells in alopecia areata. General study results and limits: It was less clear whether patients shared TCRs than it was in mice, possibly because of HLA. It was lesional scalp, especially alopecia totalis/universalis, that showed higher clonality than normal scalp.

The trim removed 6 bases at V and 1 base at J, leaving 20 bases unmatched. The CDR3 loop spans 20 amino acids. CDR1 and CDR2 from the germline V gene are ENHRY and SYGVKD. Comment on this clone: Its antigen is unidentified.

Reverse transcription of extracted RNA yielded cDNA, which provided the sequencing template. Repertoires were generated with immunoSEQ multiplex PCR, while TCRdb's copy carries only in-frame clones and drops some. The sample shows about 200,000 clones, roughly three fifths of them seen only once. The chain recombines TRBV10-3 with TRBJ2-4; 8 bases fit TRBD1. The receptor was isolated from a human donor in good health. The source material was CD8+ T cells sorted from blood. The CDR3 loop is CAIRRIMDRESDAAKNIQYF. The CDR3 nucleotides read TGTGCCATCAGGAGGATTATGGACAGGGAATCGGACGCGGCCAAAAACATTCAGTACTTC.